This TCR beta chain was recovered during a study of CD8 T cells in ankylosing spondylitis. Study-level points and caveats: What appeared characteristic of ankylosing spondylitis blood was a TCR beta motif of fewer than ten highly homologous variants.

This clonotype was detected a few times. What it binds is not known. Germline-derived CDR1 and CDR2 are SGHTA and FQGNSA. V lost 1 base and J 2 bases, leaving 14 bases between the germline ends. The length of the CDR3 is 16 residues. Quantitative barcoded 5'-RACE was used to prepare TCR beta libraries. TCRdb ran MiXCR on the 5' RACE reads and lists one entry per CDR3 protein. In the table there are some 70,000 distinct CDR3 sequences, about 5.4% of which are singletons. Input material: blood, either unsorted or a sorted T cell fraction (not recorded which). This chain joins TRBV7-2 and TRBJ2-5; D possibly corresponds to TRBD1 (6 bases). This TCR was recovered from a male donor with ankylosing spondylitis or in good health (not recorded which). DNA of the CDR3: TGTGCCAGCAGCTTAGACAGGGCCACCGGGCAAGAGACCCAGTACTTC. It specifies CASSLDRATGQETQYF.